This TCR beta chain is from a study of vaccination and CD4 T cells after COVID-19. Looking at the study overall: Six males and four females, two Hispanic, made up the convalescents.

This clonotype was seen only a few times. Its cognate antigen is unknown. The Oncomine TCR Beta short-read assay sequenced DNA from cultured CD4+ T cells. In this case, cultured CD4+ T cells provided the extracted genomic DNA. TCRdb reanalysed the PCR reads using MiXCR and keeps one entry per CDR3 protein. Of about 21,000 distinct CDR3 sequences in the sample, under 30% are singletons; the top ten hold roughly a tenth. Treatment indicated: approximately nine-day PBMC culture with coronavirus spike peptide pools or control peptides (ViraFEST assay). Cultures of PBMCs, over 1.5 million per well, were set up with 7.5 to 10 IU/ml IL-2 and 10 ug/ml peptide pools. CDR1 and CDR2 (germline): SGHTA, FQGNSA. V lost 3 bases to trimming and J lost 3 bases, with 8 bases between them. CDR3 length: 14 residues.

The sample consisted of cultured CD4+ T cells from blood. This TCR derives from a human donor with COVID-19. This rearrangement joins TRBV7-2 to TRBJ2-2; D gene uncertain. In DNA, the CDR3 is TGTGCCAGCAGCTTTAAAGGGTACACCGGGGAGCTGTTTTTT. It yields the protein CASSFKGYTGELFF.